The T cell receptor (beta chain) described here comes from a study of identical twins. This clonotype was observed a handful of times. The CDR3 length is 14 residues. Germline V gives CDR1 KGHDR, CDR2 SFDVKD. Trimming shortened V by 5 bases and J by 0 bases, and 9 bases separated the two germline ends. TCRdb reprocessed the 5' RACE reads with MiXCR, giving one entry per CDR3 protein. The sample lists approximately 700,000 distinct CDR3 sequences, around 6% occurring once. V usage is TRBV24-1 and J usage is TRBJ1-1; D remains ambiguous. This clonotype originated in a man younger than 35 in good health. Specimen: naive T cells sorted from blood. CDR3 loop: CATSGTEMNTEAFF. The CDR3 region has the DNA TGTGCCACCAGTGGAACAGAGATGAACACTGAAGCTTTCTTT.